Below are 21 T cell receptor beta chains sequenced from a single sample in a study of cytomegalovirus exposure and HLA in healthy donors. PCR involved 60 Vbeta and 13 Jbeta primers. The repertoire was sequenced with immunoSEQ multiplex PCR; TCRdb's copy has only in-frame clones and lacks some. Here the sample spans about 92,000 clones, around 77% being singletons. Sequencing used PBMCs. These receptors came from a man in his fifties in good health and CMV-seropositive.

The chain joins TRBV7-9 to TRBJ1-1, with D tentatively TRBD1 (6 bases). V lost 7 bases, J lost 6 bases, and 18 bases lay in between. The CDR3 contains 14 residues. The germline gives CDR1 SEHNR, CDR2 FQNEAQ (reference sequence). The CDR3 loop is CASIEGGEPSEAFF. CDR3 in DNA: TGTGCCAGCATAGAGGGGGGGGAGCCCTCTGAAGCTTTCTTT.

This chain uses TRBV7-2 with TRBJ1-3; 10 bases line up with TRBD1. V trimming: 5 bases; J trimming: 1 base; junction bases outside the gene matches: 8. Per the germline V gene, CDR1 is SGHTA and CDR2 is FQGNSA. This CDR3 is built from 17 residues. The CDR3 protein is CASSQRGTGVSGNTIYF. The CDR3 nucleotides read TGTGCCAGCAGCCAACGAGGGACAGGGGTTTCTGGAAACACCATATATTTT.

The chain employs TRBV9 and TRBJ1-5; TRBD1 aligns across 8 bases. Germline V CDR1 and CDR2: SGDLS, YYNGEE. V lost 5 bases to trimming and J lost 6 bases; unmatched junction nucleotides: 13. The CDR3 sequence is 16 residues long. The CDR3: CASSPGQGLSAQPQHF. CDR3 bases: TGTGCCAGCAGTCCAGGACAGGGATTATCCGCTCAGCCCCAGCATTTT.

The V and J genes are TRBV30 and TRBJ1-3; 11 bases fit TRBD1. J lost 1 base, V lost 4 bases, and 9 bases had no gene match. CDR3 length: 17 residues. Per the germline V gene, CDR1 is GTSNPN and CDR2 is SVGIG (reference sequence). The CDR3: CAWTPLGQGESGNTIYF. The DNA of the CDR3 is TGTGCCTGGACCCCCCTGGGACAGGGGGAGTCTGGAAACACCATATATTTT.

V usage is TRBV4-1 and J usage is TRBJ1-6; 8 bases map to TRBD1. The CDR3 totals 17 residues. V gave up 1 base and J gave up 7 bases; unmatched junction bases: 9. CDR1 MGHRA and CDR2 YSYEKL come from the germline V gene. The CDR3 region has the DNA TGCGCCAGCAGCCAAGGCCCCGGGACAGGAGCGAATTCACCCCTCCACTTT. Residues: CASSQGPGTGANSPLHF.

This rearrangement joins TRBV6-9 to TRBJ1-1, with D possibly matching TRBD1 (5 bases). The CDR3 loop spans 16 amino acids. Trimming took off 1 base at V and 0 bases at J, with 12 bases between the two ends. CDR1 and CDR2 (germline): MNHGY, SVAAGI. CDR3 in amino acids: CASSYLKGRVNTEAFF. The CDR3 DNA follows: TGTGCCAGCAGTTATTTGAAGGGCAGGGTGAACACTGAAGCTTTCTTT.

This clone was counted between two and nine times. The V gene is TRBV5-5, the J gene TRBJ1-1, with unresolved D. V lost 1 base to trimming and J lost 4 bases, with 5 bases between them. Germline assignment: CDR1 SGHKS and CDR2 YYEKEE (reference sequence). The CDR3 has 12 residues. The CDR3 region has the DNA TGTGCCAGCAGCTTGCTAGGCACTGAAGCTTTCTTT. This translates into CASSLLGTEAFF.

The chain carries TRBV6-1 and TRBJ2-5; 7 positions match TRBD2. The CDR3 sequence is 14 residues long. Germline values: CDR1 MNHNS, CDR2 SASEGT. J gave up 2 bases and V 6 bases, and 6 bases lay outside the gene matches. CDR3 loop: CASSLGGGQETQYF. As DNA, the CDR3 is TGTGCCAGCAGCCTTGGGGGGGGACAAGAGACCCAGTACTTC.

This clone has a handful of counts. The chain couples TRBV10-3 to TRBJ2-3; D gene uncertain. Germline assignment: CDR1 ENHRY and CDR2 SYGVKD. The CDR3 is 15 amino acids. Between the trimmed V and J ends, which lost 4 bases and 0 bases, there was a span of 11 bases. DNA of the CDR3: TGTGCCATCAGTGGACGGATAGCTAGCACAGATACGCAGTATTTT. Encoded protein: CAISGRIASTDTQYF.

The chain combines TRBV9 with TRBJ1-2, with 8 nucleotides matching TRBD1. This CDR3 is 14 amino acids long. The germline CDR1 and CDR2 sequences are SGDLS and YYNGEE. The V segment lost 6 bases and the J segment 8 bases; nucleotides outside the gene matches: 12. CDR3 DNA sequence: TGTGCCAGCAACCCAGGAAGGACAGGGCCCGGCTACACCTTC. Protein: CASNPGRTGPGYTF. Supplemented by reference TRBV9 and TRBJ1-2, the full variable domain reads DSGVTQTPKHLITATGQRVTLRCSPRSGDLSVYWYQQSLDQGLQFLIQYYNGEERAKGNILERFSAQQFPDLHSELNLSSLELGDSALYFCASNPGRTGPGYTFGSGTRLTVV.

This sequence joins TRBV25-1 and TRBJ2-7, with 8 bases lining up with TRBD1. Germline CDR1 and CDR2: MGHDK and SYGVNS. This CDR3 spans 15 amino acids. Trimming cost V 2 bases and J 7 bases; bases outside gene matches: 10. The DNA of the CDR3 is TGTGCCAGCAGTGAACCAGGACAGGGCCTTAATGAGCAGTACTTC. It encodes CASSEPGQGLNEQYF.

The CDR3 DNA is TGTGCCATCAGTGAGCCTTTGGCAGGTGGTAACACTGAAGCTTTCTTT. Translated: CAISEPLAGGNTEAFF. This chain uses TRBV10-3 with TRBJ1-1; D remains ambiguous. Trimming removed 2 bases at V and 2 bases at J, with 15 bases between. The CDR3 sequence is 16 residues long. Germline lookup yields CDR1 ENHRY and CDR2 SYGVKD.

The chain recombines TRBV27 with TRBJ1-3, with a possible D match to TRBD1 (5 bases). V was pared by 4 bases and J by 4 bases, with 11 bases between. Germline V gene sequence: CDR1 MNHEY, CDR2 SMNVEV (reference sequence). The CDR3 length is 14 residues. The CDR3 protein is CASSSKGRGNTIYF. Written as DNA, the CDR3 is TGTGCCAGCAGTTCAAAGGGGCGAGGAAACACCATATATTTT.

This clone was counted only a few times. The V and J genes are TRBV4-2 and TRBJ2-5, with TRBD1 as a possible D gene (5 bases). The tail of the sequence fits TRBJ2-7 better, so the J call may be wrong. Germline V gives CDR1 LGHNA, CDR2 YNFKEQ. CDR3 size: 14 residues. Written as DNA, the CDR3 is TGTGCCAGCAGCCAAGAACAGGAAGTCTACGAGCAGTACTTC. It encodes CASSQEQEVYEQYF.

Remarks on this clone: Its ends do not fully match the called genes, so a read error is possible. The V gene is TRBV10-3, the J gene TRBJ1-2, with 7 bases that match TRBD1. Germline CDR1 is ENHRY and CDR2 is SYGVKD. The CDR3 covers 15 residues. The CDR3 DNA follows: TGTGCCATCATTTCAAGGACAGGTTTCAACTATGGCTACCCCTTC. Protein: CAIISRTGFNYGYPF.

The chain employs TRBV5-4 and TRBJ2-7, with a tentative D call TRBD2 (6 bases). Germline-derived CDR1 and CDR2 are SGHNT and YYREEE (reference sequence). The CDR3 has 17 residues. V gave up 0 bases and J gave up 1 base, with 17 bases separating them. The CDR3 region is CASSLAAFTGESYEQYF. The CDR3 DNA follows: TGTGCCAGCAGCTTGGCCGCCTTTACGGGGGAGTCCTACGAGCAGTACTTC.

The rearrangement joins TRBV7-9 to TRBJ2-5; D is possibly TRBD2 (5 bases). CDR3 size: 13 residues. The V end lost 5 bases, the J end lost 5 bases, and 12 bases lay between the germline ends. CDR1 and CDR2 from the germline V gene are SEHNR and FQNEAQ (reference sequence). The CDR3 spells CASSPYLAETQYF. CDR3 coding DNA: TGTGCCAGCAGCCCCTACTTAGCGGAGACCCAGTACTTC.

The chain has TRBV2 and TRBJ1-1, with D unclear. This CDR3 comprises 14 residues. The V end lost 3 bases, the J end lost 3 bases, and 11 bases lay between the germline ends. Germline V gene lookup returns CDR1 SNHLY and CDR2 FYNNEI. The CDR3 here is CASSEGRTYTEAFF. The CDR3 nucleotides are TGTGCCAGCAGTGAGGGCAGGACTTACACTGAAGCTTTCTTT.

In DNA form, the CDR3 reads TGTGCCAGCAGCTTGGGCCCCCGGACAATCGGCCCAGCTCACCTCCACTTT. It is translated as CASSLGPRTIGPAHLHF. The chain couples TRBV7-2 to TRBJ1-6, with a tentative D call TRBD1 (5 bases). The germline gives CDR1 SGHTA, CDR2 FQGNSA. The CDR3 is made up of 17 amino acids. V lost 3 bases to trimming and J lost 15 bases, with 27 bases between them.

The gene calls are TRBV18 and TRBJ2-5; D unresolved. Deletions cut 2 bases from V and 1 base from J, with 5 bases between. This CDR3 has 13 amino acids. Germline V gene lookup returns CDR1 KGHSH and CDR2 LQKENI. CDR3 residues: CASSPSPQETQYF. Written as DNA, the CDR3 is TGTGCCAGCTCACCAAGCCCCCAAGAGACCCAGTACTTC.

This clone is classed as medium-sized (0.01 to 0.1%). The V and J genes are TRBV6-5 and TRBJ1-2, with D unclear. Germline V gene data show CDR1 as MNHEY and CDR2 as SVGAGI. V lost 6 bases, J lost 7 bases, and 12 bases lay in between. The CDR3 spans 12 residues. Here the CDR3 reads CASRRGEGGYTF. The CDR3 DNA is TGTGCCAGCAGGCGGGGTGAAGGTGGCTACACCTTC.